This T cell receptor (beta chain) was identified during a study of Ad26.COV2.S vaccination and SARS-CoV-2 variants. The overall study: Administration of Ad26.COV2.S was intramuscular, either once or twice 56 days apart.

Germline assignment: CDR1 MDHEN and CDR2 SYDVKM. The germline V and J ends were trimmed by 2 bases and 0 bases, with 17 bases remaining between them. The CDR3 is 17 residues long. Specified treatment: some 19 received Ad26.COV2.S at low or high dose, single or two shots; about 5 received placebo; per-sample allocation not given. The samples date from day 63 after the first vaccine or placebo injection. Assay used: immunoSEQ multiplex PCR; TCRdb lists only in-frame clones, some missing. Found here are fewer than 500,000 clones, over 75% of them singletons; the top ten hold about 12%. This chain links TRBV28 with TRBJ2-7, with a weak D call TRBD1 (6 bases). Sequenced here: peripheral blood, sampled in a trial of Ad26.COV2.S vaccine versus placebo. This clonotype originated in a person aged 18-60 years who received the Ad26.COV2.S COVID-19 vaccine or a placebo. CDR3 nucleotides: TGTGCCAGCAGTTTACCATTTTTGAGACAGGACTCCTACGAGCAGTACTTC. This sequence encodes CASSLPFLRQDSYEQYF.